This T cell receptor beta chain was sequenced during a study of response to subunit inactivated influenza vaccine (dated by TCRdb to the late 2010s). As for the study more broadly: To follow how T cells responded to a trivalent subunit inactivated influenza vaccine, the researchers relied on deep quantitative profiling of the T cell receptor repertoire. On the study overall, not on this receptor specifically: The authors proposed that each seasonal influenza vaccination may bring in only a limited number of new T cells.

The library was built by means of RT-PCR. Sequencing was performed on an Illumina HiSeq 2500. TCRdb trimmed the raw reads at Q25, called clones with MiXCR and kept productive beta chains. Every entry covers one CDR3 protein and lists the most common genes and DNA from its rows. The sample table shows hundreds of thousands of distinct CDR3 sequences, and roughly 8.2% are seen once. The ten largest clones take up under 15% of the sample. As for this clonotype: No antigen is known for it. A much larger clone lies one base from this, so it may be a read error.

The CDR3 sequence holds 14 residues, the cysteine and phenylalanine included. CDR3 DNA only is kept here, 42 bases in frame from base 1. Via the germline V gene, CDR1 is MNHNS and CDR2 SASEGT. The clonotype was recovered from a man aged 50 to 75 who received an inactivated influenza vaccine. Donor details come from another sample of the same person, matched by shared clones. This specimen consisted of PBMCs from blood, obtained around 25 months after vaccination. The chain was built from TRBV6-1 and TRBJ2-1, and TRBD2 may be the D gene, going by 6 matching bases. The DNA is as follows: TGTGTCAGCAGTGAAACTACACCCGGGGGTGAGCAGTTCTTC. This is translated as CVSSETTPGGEQFF.